The present TCR beta chain was sequenced within a study of T cells after yellow fever vaccination (dated by TCRdb to the late 2010s). The study in broad terms: Libraries from fractions with low cell numbers were prepared with the SMART-Seq v4 Ultra Low Input RNA kit. To follow T-cell clones before and after both primary and booster YFV17D yellow fever vaccination, bulk TCR alpha and beta repertoires underwent longitudinal sequencing. Two healthy male donors, one aged 18 to 30 and one aged 30 to 40 years, were included in the cohort. Blood samples were taken at several timepoints before and after primary and secondary immunization, and bulk PBMC replicates and cell subsets were isolated. The paper as a whole reports these results and caveats: The secondary T-cell response was found to be weaker but faster than the primary response, with a peak reached on day 5 rather than on day 15. Because only a couple of donors were included in the study, the extent to which the findings can be generalized is limited. A small share of clonotypes was detected in both CD4 and CD8 compartments, with the overlap likely arising from convergent recombination. FACS-sorted repertoires could contain abundant contaminating clonotypes from the bulk population, so computational filtering was required. After the booster, most clones that had expanded after primary vaccination were detected again (around 97% of CD4 and roughly 86% of CD8), suggesting broad maintenance of memory.

The treatment or condition label here, explained by the study, means: live attenuated yellow fever vaccine strain. PBMCs were isolated from peripheral blood using a standard Ficoll-Paque protocol. CD4 and CD8 T-cell fractions were isolated with Dynabeads CD4 and CD8 positive selection kits. TriZol was used to extract RNA from bulk PBMCs, from CD4 and CD8 fractions, and from dextramer-positive and dextramer-negative fractions. TCR cDNA was synthesized by 5'RACE template switching, which introduced a universal primer site and unique molecular identifiers. Priming of cDNA synthesis was performed from both the TCR alpha and TCR beta constant segments. Two PCR steps were used to amplify libraries, with sample barcodes and sequencing adapters being added in the second step. Libraries were sequenced on Illumina HiSeq 2500 (2x100 bp) or NovaSeq (2x150 bp). The authors' analysis ran thus. Demultiplexing of reads and collapsing into UMI consensus sequences were performed with MIGEC, and V(D)J alignment was carried out with MiXCR. Using edgeR on replicate PBMC samples, clonotypes were called vaccine-responding if FDR was below 0.01 and the log2 fold change was above 5 up to day 15. CD4 or CD8 identity was assigned to each bulk clonotype according to whether the clonotype was present at higher abundance in the sequenced CD4 repertoire or the sequenced CD8 repertoire. Using fastp at Q25 and MiXCR, TCRdb reprocessed the public reads and kept productive beta chains. Each CDR3 protein appears once, grouped with its most common genes and DNA. TCRdb's processing, not the study's, gives the V and J calls here. The table for this sample lists over 110,000 distinct CDR3 sequences; roughly 8% of them were counted only once. 0.73% of the sample is in the top ten clones.

The CDR3 holds 13 amino acids from the cysteine to the phenylalanine. CDR3 DNA is the only sequence kept; it has 39 bases, read in frame from the first base. V drops 3 bases and J drops 5 bases, leaving 10 bases in between. The germline V gene (reference sequence) sets CDR1 to DFQATT and CDR2 to SNEGSKA. In this sample, this clonotype turned up a few times. Its antigen is unknown. No much larger clone exists at a distance of one base, and base qualities are not known. The chain joins TRBV20-1 to TRBJ1-4, with the D gene not confidently named. The sequence derives from a young man who received the YFV17D yellow fever vaccine. Sequencing used CD4+ T cells sorted from PBMCs, obtained 5 days after the yellow fever booster vaccination. The CDR3 region has the sequence CSARLYPNEKLFF. The DNA reads TGCAGTGCTAGGTTATACCCCAATGAAAAACTGTTTTTT.